The 17 T cell receptor beta chains in this list originate from one sample, sequenced in a study of T cell responses to AZD1222 COVID-19 vaccine. Libraries were prepared by immunoSEQ multiplex PCR; TCRdb keeps only in-frame clonotypes and omits some of them. Of 180,000 or so clones in the sample, 80% to 95% were seen once. This specimen consisted of peripheral blood, obtained 28 days after the second AZD1222 dose. The receptors stem from an adult who received the AZD1222 COVID-19 vaccine.

The V gene is TRBV3-1 (or the pseudogene TRBV3-2), the J gene TRBJ2-7; a weak D match, TRBD2 (6 bases). This CDR3 spans 16 amino acids. Deletions cut 1 base from V and 5 bases from J, with 18 bases between. Germline CDR1 and CDR2: LGHDT and YNNKEL (reference sequence). The CDR3 protein is CASSQGTYTGVHEQYF. CDR3 DNA: TGTGCCAGCAGCCAAGGGACTTACACGGGGGTTCACGAGCAGTACTTC.

This clone was recorded only once. V and J are TRBV28 and TRBJ1-1; D gene ambiguous. Germline loops: CDR1 MDHEN, CDR2 SYDVKM. This CDR3 spans 12 amino acids. Trimming removed 2 bases at V and 5 bases at J, with 6 bases between. This CDR3 reads CASSLMRTEAFF. The CDR3 DNA is TGTGCCAGCAGTTTAATGAGGACTGAAGCTTTCTTT. The whole variable domain, remainder taken from reference TRBV28 and TRBJ1-1, is DVKVTQSSRYLVKRTGEKVFLECVQDMDHENMFWYRQDPGLGLRLIYFSYDVKMKEKGDIPEGYSVSREKKERFSLILESASTNQTSMYLCASSLMRTEAFFGQGTRLTVV.

The rearrangement joins TRBV6-5 to TRBJ1-2; no definite D call. This CDR3 comprises 14 residues. Trimming removed 0 bases at V and 6 bases at J, with 11 bases between. CDR1 MNHEY and CDR2 SVGAGI come from the germline V gene. CDR3 loop: CASSYSAGRDGYTF. CDR3 in DNA: TGTGCCAGCAGTTACTCCGCGGGTCGGGATGGCTACACCTTC.

This clone has only one observation. The CDR3 DNA follows: TGTGCCAGCAGCTTATCCGTCGGCGGGGGGGCCCCAGATACGCAGTATTTT. This gives the protein CASSLSVGGGAPDTQYF. The chain joins TRBV7-2 to TRBJ2-3; TRBD2 matches 9 bases. Germline V gene sequence: CDR1 SGHTA, CDR2 FQGNSA. V lost 2 bases to trimming and J lost 4 bases; unmatched junction nucleotides: 10. This CDR3 is built from 17 residues.

V is TRBV16 and J is TRBJ1-5, with 7 bases matching TRBD1. Germline CDR1 and CDR2: KGHSY and FQNENV. The CDR3 loop spans 16 amino acids. Trimming removed 3 bases from V and 0 bases from J; junction bases left unmatched: 5. CDR3 protein: CASSHPGQNSNQPQHF. The DNA of the CDR3 is TGTGCCAGCAGCCACCCGGGACAGAATAGCAATCAGCCCCAGCATTTT.

The chain carries TRBV20-1 and TRBJ1-1, with a weak D call TRBD1 (5 bases). V lost 6 bases, J lost 6 bases, and 11 bases lay in between. There are 11 residues in the CDR3. CDR1 DFQATT and CDR2 SNEGSKA come from the germline V gene (reference sequence). The CDR3 DNA reads TGCAGTGCCCTTCGGGGCGCTGAAGCTTTCTTT. Translating gives CSALRGAEAFF.

The V gene is TRBV5-4, the J gene TRBJ2-5, with D tentatively TRBD1 (6 bases). Between the trimmed V and J ends, which lost 4 bases and 1 base, there was a span of 14 bases. The CDR3 sequence is 15 residues long. Germline V CDR1 and CDR2: SGHNT, YYREEE (reference sequence). CDR3 bases: TGTGCCAGCAGCCAGGGGTCCCGGGGCCAAGAGACCCAGTACTTC. This translates into CASSQGSRGQETQYF.

The genes are TRBV11-3 and TRBJ2-3, with D possibly TRBD1 on 5 matching bases. CDR3 length: 12 residues. Germline V CDR1 and CDR2: SGHNT, YENEEA. V was clipped by 3 bases and J by 5 bases, with 6 bases between them. The CDR3 DNA sequence: TGTGCCAGCAGCTTGCAGGGAGATACGCAGTATTTT. It yields the protein CASSLQGDTQYF. Variable domain in full (rest from reference TRBV11-3 and TRBJ2-3): EAGVVQSPRYKIIEKKQPVAFWCNPISGHNTLYWYLQNLGQGPELLIRYENEEAVDDSQLPKDRFSAERLKGVDSTLKIQPAELGDSAVYLCASSLQGDTQYFGPGTRLTVL.

V is TRBV27 and J is TRBJ1-1; D gene uncertain. V dropped 9 bases and J dropped 1 base, with 9 bases sitting between them. Germline V CDR1 and CDR2: MNHEY, SMNVEV (reference sequence). The CDR3 contains 12 residues. In nucleotides, the CDR3 is TGTGCCAGTGGACGGGGGAACACTGAAGCTTTCTTT. This sequence encodes CASGRGNTEAFF.

The gene calls are TRBV2 and TRBJ1-2; 9 nucleotides align to TRBD1. Germline loops: CDR1 SNHLY, CDR2 FYNNEI. CDR3 length: 15 amino acids. V lost 4 bases and J lost 8; bases outside the gene matches: 11. The CDR3 loop is CASSGRTGAPGGYTF. CDR3 sequence (DNA): TGTGCCAGCAGTGGGCGGACAGGGGCGCCTGGGGGCTACACCTTC.

The chain combines TRBV7-2 with TRBJ1-1, with TRBD1 matching over 11 bases. The CDR3 is made up of 16 amino acids. Germline V gives CDR1 SGHTA, CDR2 FQGNSA. With V trimmed by 5 bases and J by 4 bases, 9 bases remained unmatched. The DNA for the CDR3 is TGTGCCAGCAGCCTAGGACAGGGGGCCCCCGGCACTGAAGCTTTCTTT. Translation gives CASSLGQGAPGTEAFF. Drawing the rest from reference TRBV7-2 and TRBJ1-1, the complete variable domain is GAGVSQSPSNKVTEKGKDVELRCDPISGHTALYWYRQSLGQGLEFLIYFQGNSAPDKSGLPSDRFSAERTGGSVSTLTIQRTQQEDSAVYLCASSLGQGAPGTEAFFGQGTRLTVV.

The chain links TRBV10-3 to TRBJ2-7, with 7 bases matching TRBD1. Germline CDR1 ENHRY, CDR2 SYGVKD. The CDR3 is made up of 12 amino acids. After removal of 9 bases from V and 2 bases from J, the junction contained 4 bases not matched to a gene. The CDR3 DNA sequence: TGTGCCATTCGGGACAGTGCCTACGAGCAGTACTTC. Its protein product is CAIRDSAYEQYF.

The rearrangement joins TRBV28 to TRBJ1-2; 7 bases align to TRBD1. The CDR3 has 11 amino acids. Germline V CDR1 and CDR2: MDHEN, SYDVKM. The V gene end was trimmed by 6 bases and the J gene end by 8 bases; junction bases not matched to a gene: 3. The CDR3, as DNA: TGTGCCAGCAGGAACAGGGGCGGCTACACCTTC. Translated, it gives CASRNRGGYTF.

The chain has TRBV24-1 and TRBJ2-1; tentatively, D is TRBD1 or TRBD2 (5 bases each). The V end lost 3 bases, the J end lost 2 bases, and 16 bases lay between the germline ends. The V gene's germline CDR1 is KGHDR and CDR2 SFDVKD. CDR3 length: 17 residues. CDR3 amino acids: CATSDPPGTNAYNEQFF. CDR3 coding DNA: TGTGCCACCAGTGATCCGCCAGGGACGAACGCCTACAATGAGCAGTTCTTC.

This clone was counted a single time. The chain recombines TRBV18 with TRBJ1-3, with a tentative D call TRBD1 (5 bases). In germline, CDR1 is KGHSH, CDR2 LQKENI. Trimming removed 6 bases at V and 4 bases at J, with 19 bases between. The CDR3 contains 16 residues. The CDR3 region is CASSNQGPETGNTIYF. Written as DNA, the CDR3 is TGTGCCAGCTCTAACCAGGGTCCTGAGACGGGAAACACCATATATTTT.

The gene calls are TRBV19 and TRBJ1-2; D not certain. V shed 8 bases and J shed 6 bases, with 13 bases lying between them. CDR1 is LNHDA, CDR2 SQIVND, per germline (reference sequence). The CDR3 has 12 residues. CDR3 sequence (DNA): TGTGCCAGTCGAGACACTGTGAATGGCTACACCTTC. Translated: CASRDTVNGYTF. The entire variable domain, with the rest obtained from reference TRBV19 and TRBJ1-2, is as follows: DGGITQSPKYLFRKEGQNVTLSCEQNLNHDAMYWYRQDPGQGLRLIYYSQIVNDFQKGDIAEGYSVSREKKESFPLTVTSAQKNPTAFYLCASRDTVNGYTFGSGTRLTVV.

The chain has TRBV7-9 and TRBJ1-1; the D gene is possibly TRBD1 (5 bases). Germline V gives CDR1 SEHNR, CDR2 FQNEAQ (reference sequence). CDR3 length equals 16 residues. Trimming stripped 5 bases from V and 1 base from J, with 17 bases between. The CDR3 sequence: CASSRGTYGANTEAFF. CDR3 nucleotide sequence: TGTGCCAGCAGCCGAGGGACCTACGGGGCGAACACTGAAGCTTTCTTT.